One and the same sample provided the 24 T cell receptor beta chains below, sequenced in a study of T cells in tuberculosis. Cells were sorted from thawed PBMC rested overnight and stained with GMM-loaded CD1B tetramer, viability dye and anti-CD3. CD1B tetramers were loaded with Rhodococcus equi-derived C32 glucose monomycolate. The method was immunoSEQ multiplex PCR; TCRdb's version includes in-frame clones alone and lacks a portion of them. The sample lists about 58,000 clones, approximately 86% occurring once. Input material: CD1b-GMM tetramer-negative cells sorted from PBMCs. The receptors stem from an adult woman with latent tuberculosis.

Here the CDR3 reads CASSQDRGREAFF. The CDR3 DNA reads TGCGCCAGCAGCCAAGACAGGGGCCGTGAAGCTTTCTTT. The chain is built from TRBV4-3 and TRBJ1-1, with D possibly TRBD1 on 6 matching bases. This CDR3 comprises 13 residues. Trimming left V 0 bases short and J 7 bases short, with 9 bases between. Per the germline V gene, CDR1 is LGHNA and CDR2 is YSLEER.

This clone was found once. An end of the junction differs from the germline gene, which may be a read error. The rearrangement uses TRBV4-1 and TRBJ2-1; 9 nucleotides match TRBD2. This CDR3 has 14 residues. Germline V gene lookup returns CDR1 MGHRA and CDR2 YSYEKL. The CDR3 is CAGSYSGGYNEQFF. In DNA, the CDR3 is TGCGCCGGCAGCTACAGCGGGGGGTACAATGAGCAGTTCTTC.

The rearrangement links TRBV9 to TRBJ1-2; 7 positions match TRBD1. V lost 3 bases, J lost 1 base, and 9 bases stayed unmatched. The CDR3 length is 16 residues. Germline V gene sequence: CDR1 SGDLS, CDR2 YYNGEE. This chain's CDR3 is CASSALGTDLNYGYTF. Written as DNA, the CDR3 is TGTGCCAGCAGCGCCCTCGGGACAGATCTTAACTATGGCTACACCTTC.

The V and J genes are TRBV19 and TRBJ1-5; 9 positions match TRBD1. This CDR3 spans 16 amino acids. V shed 0 bases and J 4 bases; nucleotides not matched to a gene: 4. The germline V gene encodes CDR1 LNHDA and CDR2 SQIVND (reference sequence). This CDR3 is CASSIEEGTGNQPQHF. CDR3 nucleotides: TGTGCCAGTAGTATAGAGGAGGGGACAGGGAATCAGCCCCAGCATTTT.

This clone was seen a few times. This chain connects TRBV7-9 to TRBJ1-5; D remains ambiguous. V gave up 0 bases and J gave up 5 bases, with 5 bases separating them. CDR1 is SEHNR, CDR2 FQNEAQ, per germline (reference sequence). The CDR3 has 13 residues. CDR3 in amino acids: CASSLARDQPQHF. CDR3 nucleotides: TGTGCCAGCAGCTTAGCACGGGATCAGCCCCAGCATTTT.

This clone appeared a single time. V usage is TRBV27 and J usage is TRBJ2-7, with D perhaps matching TRBD2 (5 bases). Germline V gene data show CDR1 as MNHEY and CDR2 as SMNVEV (reference sequence). V was cut by 2 bases and J by 2 bases, with 22 bases left in between. The CDR3 covers 18 residues. CDR3 bases: TGTGCCAGCAGTTTAGCCCGAGGGAGCGGAACCCTTACCTACGAGCAGTACTTC. Its translation: CASSLARGSGTLTYEQYF.

The V and J genes are TRBV30 and TRBJ1-1; D unresolved. Germline-derived CDR1 and CDR2 are GTSNPN and SVGIG (reference sequence). CDR3 length: 11 amino acids. V shed 3 bases and J shed 6 bases, with 8 bases lying between them. CDR3 coding DNA: TGTGCCTGGAGGTACTACGCTGAAGCTTTCTTT. Translation: CAWRYYAEAFF.

Note on this clone: One end of the junction varies from germline; a read error may be responsible. The chain carries TRBV4-2 and TRBJ1-1, with 10 bases identical to TRBD1. The CDR3 consists of 16 residues. The germline V gene has CDR1 LGHNA and CDR2 YNFKEQ. The CDR3 nucleotides read TGTGTCAGCAGCCCCTGGGGGACAGGGGAGGGCACTGAAGCTTTCTTT. Its translation is CVSSPWGTGEGTEAFF.

V is TRBV4-3 and J is TRBJ1-2; 7 bases fit TRBD1. Germline V gene sequence: CDR1 LGHNA, CDR2 YSLEER. Trimming at V came to 3 bases and at J to 2 bases, leaving 3 bases not matched to a gene. The CDR3 runs 14 residues. CDR3 nucleotide sequence: TGCGCCAGCAGCCACCAGGGGGAGAACTATGGCTACACCTTC. This sequence encodes CASSHQGENYGYTF.

The rearrangement links TRBV29-1 to TRBJ2-7; the D gene is possibly TRBD1 (5 bases). Per the germline V gene, CDR1 is SQVTM and CDR2 is ANQGSEA. V was cut by 7 bases and J by 0 bases, with 13 bases left in between. This CDR3 spans 13 amino acids. DNA of the CDR3: TGCAGCGCGGTATATGACAGCTCCTACGAGCAGTACTTC. As protein: CSAVYDSSYEQYF.

The chain has TRBV29-1 and TRBJ2-7, with TRBD1 matching over 7 bases. V gave up 8 bases and J gave up 1 base; unmatched junction bases: 11. This CDR3 is 14 amino acids long. Per the germline V gene, CDR1 is SQVTM and CDR2 is ANQGSEA. The CDR3 nucleotides are TGCAGCATCACTGGCACAGGGGCTTCCTACGAGCAGTACTTC. It encodes CSITGTGASYEQYF.

The chain recombines TRBV19 with TRBJ2-3; 7 positions match TRBD2. The CDR3 consists of 14 residues. V dropped 5 bases and J dropped 0; count of bases not matched to a gene: 2. Germline CDR1 is LNHDA and CDR2 is SQIVND (reference sequence). CDR3 nucleotide sequence: TGTGCCAGTAGTCGGGGGGTTAGCACAGATACGCAGTATTTT. Translating it yields CASSRGVSTDTQYF. Full variable domain (outside the CDR3, taken from reference TRBV19 and TRBJ2-3): DGGITQSPKYLFRKEGQNVTLSCEQNLNHDAMYWYRQDPGQGLRLIYYSQIVNDFQKGDIAEGYSVSREKKESFPLTVTSAQKNPTAFYLCASSRGVSTDTQYFGPGTRLTVL.

The chain has TRBV10-3 and TRBJ2-7, with 7 bases identical to TRBD2. Germline values: CDR1 ENHRY, CDR2 SYGVKD. This CDR3 region has 14 residues. Trimming took 7 bases from V and 2 from J; bases not matched to a gene: 8. DNA of the CDR3: TGTGCCATCAACCCCGGGACTATTACCTACGAGCAGTACTTC. It specifies CAINPGTITYEQYF.

The J gene is TRBJ2-1, the V gene TRBV6-1; no reliable D call. CDR1 is MNHNS and CDR2 is SASEGT in the germline V gene. This CDR3 has 13 residues. V dropped 4 bases and J dropped 4 bases, with 8 bases sitting between them. DNA of the CDR3: TGTGCCAGCAGTGGGAGCTATTACAATGAGCAGTTCTTC. Translated: CASSGSYYNEQFF.

The CDR3 DNA is TGTGCCAGCAGCCCACACCAAGGACAGTTCTCCTACGAGCAGTACTTC. This translates into CASSPHQGQFSYEQYF. The chain has TRBV9 and TRBJ2-7, with a weak D call TRBD1 (6 bases). Per germline, CDR1 SGDLS and CDR2 YYNGEE. V was pared by 4 bases and J by 0 bases, with 17 bases between. This CDR3 has 16 amino acids.

This chain uses TRBV5-6 with TRBJ2-1; D is perhaps TRBD2 (5 bases). The CDR3 is 16 amino acids. The V end was cut by 4 bases, the J end by 2 bases, with 16 bases between. Germline CDR1 and CDR2: SGHDT and YYEEEE. This CDR3 is CASSPFAADTYNEQFF. CDR3 coding DNA: TGTGCCAGCAGCCCGTTCGCAGCGGATACCTACAATGAGCAGTTCTTC. The variable domain in full, with the rest retrieved from reference TRBV5-6 and TRBJ2-1, is DAGVTQSPTHLIKTRGQQVTLRCSPKSGHDTVSWYQQALGQGPQFIFQYYEEEERQRGNFPDRFSGHQFPNYSSELNVNALLLGDSALYLCASSPFAADTYNEQFFGPGTRLTVL.

The V call is TRBV7-3, the J call TRBJ2-5; TRBD2 is a possible D gene (7 bases). The V gene's germline CDR1 is SGHTA and CDR2 FQGTGA. Trimming cost V 5 bases and J 7 bases, with 17 bases left between them. This CDR3 contains 14 residues. CDR3 DNA: TGTGCCAGCAGCAGAGTTGGGGGGGCTGGGACCCAGTACTTC. This gives the protein CASSRVGGAGTQYF.

The rearrangement uses TRBV7-3 and TRBJ2-3; D remains ambiguous. The CDR3 spans 14 residues. Trimming cost V 2 bases and J 5 bases, with 11 bases left between them. Germline V gene lookup returns CDR1 SGHTA and CDR2 FQGTGA. Here the CDR3 reads CASSLSGEVDTQYF. The CDR3 DNA sequence: TGTGCCAGCAGCTTATCCGGCGAGGTAGATACGCAGTATTTT. The complete variable domain, with remaining parts taken from reference TRBV7-3 and TRBJ2-3, reads GAGVSQTPSNKVTEKGKYVELRCDPISGHTALYWYRQSLGQGPEFLIYFQGTGAADDSGLPNDRFFAVRPEGSVSTLKIQRTERGDSAVYLCASSLSGEVDTQYFGPGTRLTVL.

V gene TRBV6-5 combines with J gene TRBJ2-3; D perhaps matches TRBD2 (6 bases). CDR1 is MNHEY, CDR2 SVGAGI, per germline. The V end lost 2 bases, the J end lost 3 bases, and 12 bases lay between the germline ends. This CDR3 has 15 residues. The CDR3 DNA sequence: TGTGCCAGCAGTTACCGAGGGGCGGGGACAGATACGCAGTATTTT. Amino acids: CASSYRGAGTDTQYF.

DNA for the CDR3: TGCGCCAGCAGCTCCGCTAGCGCAGAGACCCAGTACTTC. Its translation: CASSSASAETQYF. The chain carries TRBV5-1 and TRBJ2-5; a possible D gene is TRBD2 (6 bases). Germline V gene lookup returns CDR1 SGHRS and CDR2 YFSETQ. The CDR3 totals 13 residues. The V end was cut by 3 bases, the J end by 4 bases, with 10 bases between.

This chain connects TRBV27 to TRBJ2-5; a possible D gene is TRBD2 (5 bases). The CDR3 is made up of 14 amino acids. V lost 4 bases and J lost 5, with 14 bases in between. Germline assignment: CDR1 MNHEY and CDR2 SMNVEV (reference sequence). The CDR3 reads CASSSWEREETQYF. In nucleotides, the CDR3 is TGTGCCAGCAGTTCCTGGGAGAGGGAGGAGACCCAGTACTTC.

The gene calls are TRBV27 and TRBJ2-1, with 8 nucleotides matching TRBD2. CDR3 length equals 15 residues. The ends lost 4 bases at V and 2 bases at J; junction bases unmatched: 4. Germline V lookup: CDR1 MNHEY, CDR2 SMNVEV (reference sequence). Written as DNA, the CDR3 is TGTGCCAGCAGTTCCCCGGGACTAGCCTACAATGAGCAGTTCTTC. Protein: CASSSPGLAYNEQFF.

The V call is TRBV18, the J call TRBJ2-1; 11 positions match TRBD2. Germline trimming cut 6 bases from V and 6 bases from J; bases unmatched to any gene: 7. The CDR3 extends over 15 amino acids. Germline values: CDR1 KGHSH, CDR2 LQKENI. The CDR3 loop reads CASSPGLAVFNEQFF. The CDR3 bases are TGTGCCAGCTCCCCGGGACTAGCGGTATTCAATGAGCAGTTCTTC.

A remark on this clone: This CDR3 is missing its conserved last phenylalanine or tryptophan, likely due to a read error. CDR3 in DNA: TGTGCCAGCAGCTTGGAGGGGGCCCGGGGCTACACCCTC. Translating gives CASSLEGARGYTL. The chain carries TRBV7-9 and TRBJ1-2; 7 bases line up with TRBD1. Germline V gene lookup returns CDR1 SEHNR and CDR2 FQNEAQ (reference sequence). The J segment lost 8 bases and the V segment lost 3 bases, leaving 6 bases of the junction unmatched. The CDR3 extends over 13 amino acids.